This T cell receptor (beta chain) was sequenced in a study of cytomegalovirus exposure and HLA in healthy donors. Using immunoSEQ multiplex PCR, the repertoire was profiled, and TCRdb retains in-frame clones only, with some absent. The sample holds 150,000 or so clones, about four fifths seen once. Of note for this clone: The antigen is unknown.

Study-level points and caveats: Researchers catalogued about 160 TCR beta chains as cytomegalovirus-associated.

After removal of 0 bases from V and 2 bases from J, the junction contained 4 bases not matched to a gene. Germline CDR1 is SGHDN and CDR2 is FVKESK. The CDR3 spans 16 residues. The receptor comes from a man in his thirties or forties in good health and CMV-seropositive. Sequenced: PBMCs. The genes are TRBV14 and TRBJ2-5; the match to TRBD1 covers 9 bases. CDR3 coding DNA: TGTGCCAGCAGCCAAGAATGGACAGGGGAGCAAGAGACCCAGTACTTC. It specifies CASSQEWTGEQETQYF. Complete variable domain (other parts from reference TRBV14 and TRBJ2-5): EAGVTQFPSHSVIEKGQTVTLRCDPISGHDNLYWYRRVMGKEIKFLLHFVKESKQDESGMPNNRFLAERTGGTYSTLKVQPAELEDSGVYFCASSQEWTGEQETQYFGPGTRLLVL.